This T cell receptor (beta chain) stems from a study of pediatric ulcerative colitis (dated by TCRdb to between 2018 and 2020). About the study as a whole: From fewer than ten newly diagnosed, treatment-naive pediatric ulcerative colitis patients and four non-IBD control children, paired blood and rectal samples were collected. Broad study findings and their caveats: Rectal repertoire features separated controls, mild-moderate and acute severe colitis patients; acute severe colitis showed reduced rectal diversity due to clonal expansions. Two patients' blood samples yielded substantially fewer templates for technical reasons and were excluded from blood-rectal overlap analysis. Autologous blood-rectal clonal overlap was significantly higher in ulcerative colitis patients than in controls, suggesting increased T cell trafficking to inflamed tissue. Because repertoires came from total lymphocyte DNA, patterns in rare subsets such as regulatory T cells may not be reflected. The healthy control group was small, consisting of only four individuals. Rectal pinch biopsies may have included blood-derived T cells, especially in patients with overt colitis. A couple of rectal CDR3 clonotypes were detected in all ulcerative colitis patients and were not detected in any of the controls.

Rearranged CDR3 beta regions were amplified from genomic DNA with multiplex V and J primers using the immunoSEQ TRB Survey service. To keep depth equal across samples, survey-level sequencing depth of up to 500,000 reads per sample was applied. The libraries were purified, combined into pools and sequenced with Illumina technology. Per the source publication's procedure: immunoSEQ online tools were used for productive clonality, sample overlap, pairwise scatters, CDR3 beta length, V/D/J gene usage and productiveness. Alongside Shannon and Simpson indices, calculated diversity was computed as the number of unique rearrangements divided by total templates, multiplied by 100. Z-score normalized data were analyzed by principal component analysis with the R prcomp function and the ggbiplot package. Morisita's index was used to quantify the clonal overlap between blood and rectum within each subject. TCRdb mirrors the immuneACCESS table, restricted to in-frame sequences. Some clones are absent from its copies; in checked studies, under half trace to an unresolved V gene, and the reason for the others is unknown. The V and J calls and clone size are taken from that table; D and trimming were inferred from the DNA. This sample is represented by some 15,000 clones; 70% to 80% of them were singletons. The ten largest clones capture approximately 8% of the sample.

Inclusive of the bounding cysteine and phenylalanine, the CDR3 is 15 residues long. Only the CDR3 portion is preserved as DNA: 45 bases, with reading frame beginning at the first base. Trimmed from V: 2 bases; trimmed from J: 2 bases; junction bases lacking a gene match: 1. The germline V gene sets CDR1 to MDHEN and CDR2 to SYDVKM. During colonoscopy, one to two pinch biopsies were obtained from the rectum for research. The control children had a colonoscopy because IBD was suspected, showed normal endoscopy both macroscopically and histologically, and did not receive an IBD diagnosis during the next year. Before DNA was isolated, the rectal biopsies underwent proteinase K digestion. The Wizard kit (Promega) was used to extract genomic DNA from the blood and intestinal samples. In the case of this clone: Its target antigen remains unknown. Base qualities are not at hand, and no much larger clone is one base apart.

The receptor chain draws on TRBV28 and TRBJ2-7, and 12 junction bases match TRBD2. The source of this sequence is a boy younger than 18 who was a control in a study of pediatric ulcerative colitis. Input material: gut tissue. The DNA sequence reads TGTGCCAGCAGTTTACTAGCGGGAGGGCCCTACGAGCAGTACTTC. Translated, it gives CASSLLAGGPYEQYF.